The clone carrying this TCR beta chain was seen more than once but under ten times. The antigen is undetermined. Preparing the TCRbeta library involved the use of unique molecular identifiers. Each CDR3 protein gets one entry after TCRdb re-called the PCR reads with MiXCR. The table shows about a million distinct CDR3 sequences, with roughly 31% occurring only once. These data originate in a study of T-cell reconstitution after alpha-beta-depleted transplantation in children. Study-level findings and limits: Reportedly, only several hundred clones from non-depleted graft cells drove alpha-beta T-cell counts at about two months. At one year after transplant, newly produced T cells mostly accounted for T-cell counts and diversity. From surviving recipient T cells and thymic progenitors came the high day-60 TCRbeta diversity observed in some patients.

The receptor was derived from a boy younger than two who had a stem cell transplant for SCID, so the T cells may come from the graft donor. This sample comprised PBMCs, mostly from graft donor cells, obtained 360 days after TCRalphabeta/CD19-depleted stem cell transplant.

CDR3 nucleotide sequence: TGTGCCAGCAGCGCCGGGACAGGGCGATCGAACACTGAAGCTTTCTTT. Protein: CASSAGTGRSNTEAFF. V and J are TRBV9 and TRBJ1-1; 9 positions match TRBD1. The V gene end was trimmed by 3 bases and the J gene end by 1 base; junction bases not matched to a gene: 7. This CDR3 has 16 residues. CDR1 is SGDLS and CDR2 is YYNGEE in the germline V gene. Full variable domain (outside the CDR3, taken from reference TRBV9 and TRBJ1-1): DSGVTQTPKHLITATGQRVTLRCSPRSGDLSVYWYQQSLDQGLQFLIQYYNGEERAKGNILERFSAQQFPDLHSELNLSSLELGDSALYFCASSAGTGRSNTEAFFGQGTRLTVV.